Each of the 29 T cell receptor beta chains below was sequenced from the same sample in a study of T cell repertoires in cytomegalovirus infection. No antigen is known for these receptors. Using its own MiXCR run on the reads, TCRdb lists one record per CDR3 protein. The top ten clones hold about an eighth of a sample with some 800,000 distinct CDR3 sequences, roughly 28% of them seen once. Sequencing was performed on cultured CD8+ T cells from PBMCs, taken from culture after CMV antigen stimulation. These receptors came from a human donor in good health (CMV status not recorded). Some clones in this sample may be carry-over from other donors' samples.

The chain employs TRBV4-1 and TRBJ1-2; D is unclear. CDR1 MGHRA and CDR2 YSYEKL come from the germline V gene. This CDR3 region has 14 residues. The germline V and J ends were trimmed by 4 bases and 8 bases, with 17 bases remaining between them. CDR3 sequence (DNA): TGCGCCAGCAGCCCCCCAGGCGGGCGGGAGGGCTACACCTTC. Its protein is CASSPPGGREGYTF.

V is TRBV2 and J is TRBJ2-2; D gene ambiguous. V was pared by 9 bases and J by 5 bases, with 16 bases between. Germline V gene data show CDR1 as SNHLY and CDR2 as FYNNEI. The CDR3 contains 14 residues. The CDR3: CASPASPRTGELFF. The CDR3 DNA sequence: TGTGCCAGTCCGGCTAGTCCGAGGACCGGGGAGCTGTTTTTT.

This clonotype was seen only a few times. This chain links TRBV6-2 or TRBV6-3 with TRBJ2-1; TRBD1 might be the D (6 bases). CDR3 length: 17 amino acids. Deletions cut 6 bases from V and 4 bases from J, with 22 bases between. Germline CDR1 MNHEY, CDR2 SVGEGT. The DNA for the CDR3 is TGTGCCAGCAGATTACGCCCCGGGACATTGCCTTACAATGAGCAGTTCTTC. Its translation is CASRLRPGTLPYNEQFF.

V usage is TRBV27 and J usage is TRBJ1-4, with 9 bases that match TRBD1. V shed 8 bases and J 11 bases; nucleotides not matched to a gene: 6. The V gene's germline CDR1 is MNHEY and CDR2 SMNVEV (reference sequence). This CDR3 spans 12 amino acids. Written as DNA, the CDR3 is TGTGCCAGCTCCACAGGGGGCCTCAAACTGTTTTTT. This translates into CASSTGGLKLFF.

This clonotype has a handful of counts. As DNA, the CDR3 is TGCGCCAGCAGCTCAAAAGGCTCAGGATCAATGAACACTGAAGCTTTCTTT. This gives the protein CASSSKGSGSMNTEAFF. The J gene is TRBJ1-1, the V gene TRBV4-1; D not certain. Trimming removed 5 bases at V and 0 bases at J, with 19 bases between. The CDR3 is made up of 17 amino acids. Germline CDR1 MGHRA, CDR2 YSYEKL.

This clonotype was found a few times. The chain combines TRBV6-1 with TRBJ1-1; D is undetermined. Trimming cost V 0 bases and J 7 bases, with 9 bases left between them. Looked up from germline, CDR1 is MNHNS and CDR2 is SASEGT. The CDR3 covers 13 residues. CDR3 loop: CASSEARWDEAFF. CDR3 nucleotide sequence: TGTGCCAGCAGTGAAGCGCGATGGGATGAAGCTTTCTTT.

This clonotype was seen repeatedly, ten times or more. V gene TRBV7-8 combines with J gene TRBJ1-4; the D gene is possibly TRBD1 (5 bases). CDR3 length equals 16 residues. The V end lost 0 bases, the J end lost 3 bases, and 11 bases lay between the germline ends. Germline loops: CDR1 SGHVS, CDR2 FQNEAQ. The CDR3 protein is CASSLARQGPNEKLFF. CDR3 sequence (DNA): TGTGCCAGCAGCTTAGCGCGGCAGGGTCCTAATGAAAAACTGTTTTTT.

V usage is TRBV27 and J usage is TRBJ2-3; D unresolved. CDR1 is MNHEY and CDR2 is SMNVEV in the germline V gene (reference sequence). Trimming took 7 bases from V and 4 from J, leaving 15 bases between them. The CDR3 runs to 14 residues. The CDR3 region is CASNSILEADTQYF. The CDR3 DNA sequence: TGTGCCAGCAACTCGATCCTCGAGGCAGATACGCAGTATTTT.

In its sample, this clonotype was seen many times. The chain uses TRBV7-8 and TRBJ1-5; 7 bases fit TRBD1. The CDR3 is 14 residues long. Per the germline V gene, CDR1 is SGHVS and CDR2 is FQNEAQ. The V segment lost 6 bases and the J segment 3 bases; nucleotides outside the gene matches: 5. The CDR3 sequence is CASRGDSDNQPQHF. The CDR3 DNA reads TGTGCCAGCAGGGGGGACAGCGACAATCAGCCCCAGCATTTT.

V is TRBV7-9 and J is TRBJ2-1; 10 bases match TRBD2. This CDR3 region has 15 residues. Germline V gene data show CDR1 as SEHNR and CDR2 as FQNEAQ (reference sequence). The ends lost 7 bases at V and 2 bases at J; junction bases unmatched: 5. The CDR3 is CASTLSGGPYNEQFF. CDR3 coding DNA: TGTGCCAGCACCCTTAGCGGGGGGCCCTACAATGAGCAGTTCTTC.

J is TRBJ2-3 and V is TRBV18, with D unresolved. Trimming took 2 bases from V and 2 from J, leaving 5 bases between them. The CDR3 is made up of 13 amino acids. Germline loops: CDR1 KGHSH, CDR2 LQKENI. The CDR3 loop reads CASSPSPTDTQYF. The CDR3 DNA follows: TGTGCCAGCTCACCAAGTCCCACAGATACGCAGTATTTT. Complete variable domain (other parts from reference TRBV18 and TRBJ2-3): NAGVMQNPRHLVRRRGQEARLRCSPMKGHSHVYWYRQLPEEGLKFMVYLQKENIIDESGMPKERFSAEFPKEGPSILRIQQVVRGDSAAYFCASSPSPTDTQYFGPGTRLTVL.

This clonotype was seen a few times. Written as DNA, the CDR3 is TGTGCCAGCAGCTCCCCTCGGGGGCCCACCGGGGAGCTGTTTTTT. Encoded protein: CASSSPRGPTGELFF. The chain uses TRBV7-9 and TRBJ2-2, with D perhaps TRBD1 or TRBD2 (6 bases each). This CDR3 spans 15 amino acids. The germline V and J ends were trimmed by 4 bases and 4 bases, with 13 bases remaining between them. In germline, CDR1 is SEHNR, CDR2 FQNEAQ (reference sequence). Full variable domain (outside the CDR3, taken from reference TRBV7-9 and TRBJ2-2): DTGVSQNPRHKITKRGQNVTFRCDPISEHNRLYWYRQTLGQGPEFLTYFQNEAQLEKSRLLSDRFSAERPKGSFSTLEIQRTEQGDSAMYLCASSSPRGPTGELFFGEGSRLTVL.

The sample holds a few counts of this clonotype. This chain uses TRBV7-9 with TRBJ2-1, with 8 bases that match TRBD1. Germline CDR1 reads SEHNR; CDR2 reads FQNEAQ (reference sequence). With V trimmed by 5 bases and J by 0 bases, 6 bases remained unmatched. This CDR3 region has 16 residues. The CDR3 spells CASSRTGFGSYNEQFF. CDR3 sequence (DNA): TGTGCCAGCAGCAGGACAGGGTTCGGCTCCTACAATGAGCAGTTCTTC. Looking up the rest from reference TRBV7-9 and TRBJ2-1 gives the full variable domain: DTGVSQNPRHKITKRGQNVTFRCDPISEHNRLYWYRQTLGQGPEFLTYFQNEAQLEKSRLLSDRFSAERPKGSFSTLEIQRTEQGDSAMYLCASSRTGFGSYNEQFFGPGTRLTVL.

This clonotype was picked up many times. The rearrangement uses TRBV7-2 and TRBJ2-1; possibly TRBD1 or TRBD2 for D (6 bases each). The V gene's germline CDR1 is SGHTA and CDR2 FQGNSA. The V end lost 2 bases, the J end lost 0 bases, and 11 bases lay between the germline ends. This CDR3 contains 16 residues. The CDR3 coding sequence is TGTGCCAGCAGCTTAAGGGGGGATATCTCCTACAATGAGCAGTTCTTC. Its translation is CASSLRGDISYNEQFF.

V gene TRBV13 combines with J gene TRBJ1-5, with D possibly matching TRBD1 (5 bases). There are 16 residues in the CDR3. The germline V gene encodes CDR1 PRHDT and CDR2 FYEKMQ (reference sequence). V lost 0 bases to trimming and J lost 4 bases, with 13 bases between them. The CDR3 is CASSLGILGENQPQHF. DNA of the CDR3: TGTGCCAGCAGCTTAGGAATATTGGGGGAAAATCAGCCCCAGCATTTT.

The chain carries TRBV19 and TRBJ2-3; D not certain. The length of the CDR3 is 14 residues. The V end lost 1 base, the J end lost 1 base, and 6 bases lay between the germline ends. CDR1 and CDR2 (germline): LNHDA, SQIVND (reference sequence). The CDR3 reads CASSIAGRTDTQYF. The DNA of the CDR3 is TGTGCCAGTAGTATAGCGGGTCGCACAGATACGCAGTATTTT.

This clonotype was seen at least ten times. The chain joins TRBV11-2 to TRBJ2-2; D is ambiguous. The CDR3 extends over 16 amino acids. The V gene lost 1 base and the J gene lost 4 bases, with 13 bases spanning the gap. Per the germline V gene, CDR1 is SGHAT and CDR2 is FQNNGV. In DNA form, the CDR3 reads TGTGCCAGCAGCTTAGGGGTTGGACCGATCACCGGGGAGCTGTTTTTT. Residues: CASSLGVGPITGELFF.

This clonotype has a handful of counts. The rearrangement uses TRBV6-6 and TRBJ2-4, with D perhaps given as TRBD1 or TRBD2 (5 bases each). Per the germline V gene, CDR1 is MNHNY and CDR2 is SVGAGI (reference sequence). The length of the CDR3 is 14 residues. V lost 6 bases to trimming and J lost 5 bases, with 14 bases between them. For the CDR3, the DNA is TGTGCCAGCAGGCAACGGGGCTCAGAAAACATTCAGTACTTC. This sequence encodes CASRQRGSENIQYF.

J is TRBJ2-7 and V is TRBV4-1; perhaps TRBD2 as D (5 bases). The CDR3 consists of 16 residues. Germline CDR1 MGHRA, CDR2 YSYEKL. V lost 3 bases to trimming and J lost 3 bases, with 18 bases between them. The DNA of the CDR3 is TGCGCCAGCAGCCAGGACTTCGACACTCGAGACTACGAGCAGTACGTC. This encodes CASSQDFDTRDYEQYV.

This clonotype has ten or more counts. The chain links TRBV7-2 to TRBJ2-1; 8 nucleotides line up with TRBD2. V was clipped by 2 bases and J by 8 bases; unmatched bases: 5. The germline V gene encodes CDR1 SGHTA and CDR2 FQGNSA. The CDR3 extends over 14 amino acids. The CDR3: CASSLPGGPYEQFF. As DNA, the CDR3 is TGTGCCAGCAGCTTACCGGGGGGGCCATATGAGCAGTTCTTC.

This clonotype was found a few times. The rearrangement joins TRBV19 to TRBJ1-1, with no clear D. Germline V gene sequence: CDR1 LNHDA, CDR2 SQIVND (reference sequence). The CDR3 length is 13 residues. Trimming pared 1 base from V and 1 base from J, leaving 4 bases between. CDR3 sequence (DNA): TGTGCCAGTAGTATAGCAGCGAACACTGAAGCTTTCTTT. Amino acids: CASSIAANTEAFF. Full variable domain (rest looked up from reference TRBV19 and TRBJ1-1): DGGITQSPKYLFRKEGQNVTLSCEQNLNHDAMYWYRQDPGQGLRLIYYSQIVNDFQKGDIAEGYSVSREKKESFPLTVTSAQKNPTAFYLCASSIAANTEAFFGQGTRLTVV.

This clonotype was recorded a few times. J is TRBJ1-1 and V is TRBV7-9, with D unresolved. V dropped 1 base and J dropped 10 bases, with 19 bases sitting between them. The CDR3 has 15 amino acids. The germline gives CDR1 SEHNR, CDR2 FQNEAQ (reference sequence). Here the CDR3 reads CASSLETRTPYGAFF. Written as DNA, the CDR3 is TGTGCCAGCAGCTTAGAGACCCGGACGCCTTATGGAGCTTTCTTT.

This chain joins TRBV25-1 and TRBJ1-2, with TRBD1 matching over 9 bases. This CDR3 comprises 15 residues. CDR1 and CDR2 from the germline V gene are MGHDK and SYGVNS. The V gene end was trimmed by 5 bases and the J gene end by 5 bases; junction bases not matched to a gene: 9. The CDR3: CASSLKGQGRYGYTF. The CDR3 DNA sequence: TGTGCCAGCAGTTTAAAAGGACAGGGGCGGTATGGCTACACCTTC.

This clonotype was observed at least ten times. This rearrangement joins TRBV12-3 or TRBV12-4 to TRBJ2-3; 7 nucleotides align to TRBD1. V shed 4 bases and J 2 bases; nucleotides not matched to a gene: 9. This CDR3 spans 16 amino acids. In DNA form, the CDR3 reads TGTGCCAGCAGTTCCCACAGGGGTTCGATCACAGATACGCAGTATTTT. This codes for CASSSHRGSITDTQYF.

This clonotype was detected ten times or more. The rearrangement links TRBV7-9 to TRBJ2-7; D may be TRBD1 (7 bases). V lost 5 bases, J lost 2 bases, and 19 bases lay in between. The CDR3 totals 16 residues. Looked up from germline, CDR1 is SEHNR and CDR2 is FQNEAQ (reference sequence). CDR3 protein: CASSHTLGRGAYEQYF. In DNA form, the CDR3 reads TGTGCCAGCAGCCACACCTTGGGCAGGGGGGCCTACGAGCAGTACTTC.

The rearrangement joins TRBV6-5 to TRBJ2-2; the D is unclear. The CDR3 loop spans 18 amino acids. Germline lookup yields CDR1 MNHEY and CDR2 SVGAGI. V was pared by 5 bases and J by 1 base, with 20 bases between. In DNA, the CDR3 is TGTGCCAGCAGTCCCGAGCGCCATAGGGTTCTGAACACCGGGGAGCTGTTTTTT. Translating gives CASSPERHRVLNTGELFF.

This chain uses TRBV4-1 with TRBJ1-1; D might be TRBD1 (6 bases). The CDR3 runs to 15 residues. Trimming pared 2 bases from V and 4 bases from J, leaving 14 bases between. Germline assignment: CDR1 MGHRA and CDR2 YSYEKL. As DNA, the CDR3 is TGCGCCAGCAGCCAACTTACAGGGCGCGGCACTGAAGCTTTCTTT. This translates into CASSQLTGRGTEAFF.

This chain links TRBV4-3 with TRBJ1-1; D unresolved. CDR3 length equals 13 residues. The germline V and J ends were trimmed by 0 bases and 8 bases, with 10 bases remaining between them. Germline CDR1 is LGHNA and CDR2 is YSLEER. The CDR3 nucleotides read TGCGCCAGCAGCCAAGAAAGGGTCAGCGAAGCTTTCTTT. It specifies CASSQERVSEAFF.

The J gene is TRBJ2-3, the V gene TRBV5-4; D is possibly TRBD2 (6 bases). The CDR3 runs 18 residues. Germline-derived CDR1 and CDR2 are SGHNT and YYREEE (reference sequence). Trimming removed 2 bases at V and 3 bases at J, with 22 bases between. The CDR3 coding sequence is TGTGCCAGCAGCTTCCAGGTCTACAGAGCGGGTTGGACAGATACGCAGTATTTT. Translation gives CASSFQVYRAGWTDTQYF.